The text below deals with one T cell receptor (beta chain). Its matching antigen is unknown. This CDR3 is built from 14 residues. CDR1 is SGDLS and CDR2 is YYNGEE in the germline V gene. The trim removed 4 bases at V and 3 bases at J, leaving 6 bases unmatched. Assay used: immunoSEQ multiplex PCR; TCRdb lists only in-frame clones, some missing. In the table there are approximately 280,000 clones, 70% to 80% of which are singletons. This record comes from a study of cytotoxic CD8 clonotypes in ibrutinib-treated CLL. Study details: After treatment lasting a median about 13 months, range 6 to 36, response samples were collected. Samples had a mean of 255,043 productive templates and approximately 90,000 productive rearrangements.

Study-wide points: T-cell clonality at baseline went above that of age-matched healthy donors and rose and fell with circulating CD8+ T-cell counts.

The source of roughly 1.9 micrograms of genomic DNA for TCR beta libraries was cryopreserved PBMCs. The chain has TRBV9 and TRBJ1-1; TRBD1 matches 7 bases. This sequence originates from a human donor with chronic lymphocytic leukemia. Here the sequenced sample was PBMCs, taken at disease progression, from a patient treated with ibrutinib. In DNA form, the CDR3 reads TGTGCCAGCAGCTCCCGACAGGGATACACTGAAGCTTTCTTT. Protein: CASSSRQGYTEAFF.